A single TCR beta chain is shown here with its context. Trimming pared 2 bases from V and 1 base from J, leaving 9 bases between. Looked up from germline, CDR1 is SGHRS and CDR2 is YFSETQ. This CDR3 region has 14 residues. TCRdb's copy holds only in-frame clones and misses some; the assay was immunoSEQ multiplex PCR. The table records some 39,000 clones, around 91% of them present only once. The data were obtained in a study of T cell changes during pregnancy in multiple sclerosis. Material: CD4+ T cells from peripheral blood mononuclear cells, obtained in the second trimester of pregnancy. This receptor was obtained from a female donor in good health, enrolled as a control in a pregnancy study. The chain couples TRBV5-1 to TRBJ2-5; D is possibly TRBD2 (5 bases). CDR3 in amino acids: CASSFGGSQETQYF. In DNA form, the CDR3 reads TGCGCCAGCAGCTTCGGAGGCAGCCAAGAGACCCAGTACTTC.